Following are 11 T cell receptor beta chains from one sample sequenced in a study of blood T cell repertoires in COVID-19. Sequencing used immunoSEQ multiplex PCR; TCRdb keeps in-frame clones, though not all of them. The sample yields fewer than 300,000 clones, approximately 89% seen once. Sample: peripheral blood. Source of these receptors: a woman aged 45-59 years with acute or convalescent COVID-19.

V and J are TRBV9 and TRBJ2-7; tentatively, D is TRBD2 (6 bases). The DNA matches TRBJ2-4 better at its end, which makes the J call doubtful. Germline CDR1 is SGDLS and CDR2 is YYNGEE. This CDR3 comprises 13 residues. CDR3 DNA sequence: TGTGCCAGCAGCTTCCAGGGCGGGGCCATTCAGTACTTC. It encodes CASSFQGGAIQYF.

V and J are TRBV9 and TRBJ2-2, with 10 bases matching TRBD2. CDR1 is SGDLS and CDR2 is YYNGEE in the germline V gene. The CDR3 is 18 amino acids. V was clipped by 4 bases and J by 0 bases; unmatched bases: 9. The CDR3 DNA reads TGTGCCAGCAGCCGACAAGATCTAGCGGGAGCGAACACCGGGGAGCTGTTTTTT. Its translation is CASSRQDLAGANTGELFF.

The CDR3 nucleotides are TGTGCCAGCAGCCCCGCTCCCGCATCTCGGGGCTACACCTTC. It yields the protein CASSPAPASRGYTF. The genes are TRBV14 and TRBJ1-2, with D unresolved. This CDR3 region has 14 residues. CDR1 and CDR2 from the germline V gene are SGHDN and FVKESK. Trimming removed 4 bases at V and 8 bases at J, with 17 bases between.

CDR3 nucleotide sequence: TGTGCCAGCGTGGGGCCAGGGGGCGCGAGCGGCTACACCTTC. This gives the protein CASVGPGGASGYTF. This chain uses TRBV2 with TRBJ1-2; 8 bases match TRBD1. This CDR3 comprises 14 residues. Losses at the gene ends were 8 bases for V and 8 bases for J; bases not matched to a gene: 13. The germline V gene encodes CDR1 SNHLY and CDR2 FYNNEI.

V is TRBV6-5 and J is TRBJ2-7, with 11 bases that match TRBD1. CDR3 size: 15 residues. CDR1 is MNHEY and CDR2 is SVGAGI in the germline V gene. V lost 5 bases and J lost 3; bases outside the gene matches: 6. This CDR3 is CASSMTGTGGYEQYF. For the CDR3, the DNA is TGTGCCAGCAGTATGACCGGGACAGGGGGCTACGAGCAGTACTTC.

This clone was recorded only once. The rearrangement uses TRBV6-2 or TRBV6-3 and TRBJ2-7; 13 bases map to TRBD2. V was pared by 3 bases and J by 3 bases, with 8 bases of the junction left unmatched. This CDR3 is built from 17 residues. Germline CDR1 MNHEY, CDR2 SVGEGT. The CDR3 spells CASSYSLAGGPIYEQYF. CDR3 in DNA: TGTGCCAGCAGTTATTCACTAGCGGGAGGGCCAATCTACGAGCAGTACTTC.

V is TRBV7-7 and J is TRBJ2-2, with a weak D call TRBD1 (6 bases). The germline gives CDR1 SSHAT, CDR2 FNYEAQ (reference sequence). Trimming cost V 2 bases and J 4 bases, with 11 bases left between them. CDR3 length: 15 amino acids. Written as DNA, the CDR3 is TGTGCCAGCAGCTTATCAGGGGTGGGCACCGGGGAGCTGTTTTTT. This codes for CASSLSGVGTGELFF.

The J gene is TRBJ2-7, the V gene TRBV7-9; TRBD2 matches 9 bases. Losses at the gene ends were 5 bases for V and 0 bases for J; bases not matched to a gene: 17. CDR1 is SEHNR and CDR2 is FQNEAQ in the germline V gene (reference sequence). This CDR3 is built from 19 residues. CDR3 nucleotide sequence: TGTGCCAGCAGCGCCCTCCCTTTGCCCCTAGCGGGGACCTCCTACGAGCAGTACTTC. Encoded protein: CASSALPLPLAGTSYEQYF.

This chain connects TRBV9 to TRBJ2-2; 11 bases fit TRBD2. Germline CDR1 and CDR2: SGDLS and YYNGEE. The CDR3 has 15 residues. J was trimmed by 4 bases and V by 6 bases; bases with no gene match: 5. CDR3 sequence: CASNPLAGGTGELFF. Here the CDR3 DNA reads TGTGCCAGCAACCCTCTAGCGGGAGGCACCGGGGAGCTGTTTTTT.

The chain recombines TRBV29-1 with TRBJ1-1, with 10 bases fitting TRBD1. CDR1 and CDR2 (germline): SQVTM, ANQGSEA. With 6 bases clipped from V and 4 bases from J, the junction kept 8 bases outside the gene matches. The CDR3 has 14 residues. The CDR3 bases are TGCAGCGTCTTATTTGGGGACAGGGGCACTGAAGCTTTCTTT. Its protein product is CSVLFGDRGTEAFF.

V and J are TRBV3-1 (or the pseudogene TRBV3-2) and TRBJ1-2; 9 bases fit TRBD1. CDR1 is LGHDT, CDR2 YNNKEL, per germline (reference sequence). This CDR3 spans 17 amino acids. The J segment lost 4 bases and the V segment lost 1 base, leaving 10 bases of the junction unmatched. In nucleotides, the CDR3 is TGTGCCAGCAGCCAAGGACAGGGGGGTCTGGCGGGCTATGGCTACACCTTC. Its translation: CASSQGQGGLAGYGYTF.